Listed below are T cell receptor beta chains from one sample, sequenced in a study of T cells in Graves' hyperthyroidism and ophthalmopathy. Using its own MiXCR run on the multiplex PCR reads, TCRdb lists one record per CDR3 protein. The data hold some 510,000 distinct CDR3 sequences, with just over 45% observed a single time. Sequencing was done on a sample of peripheral blood or thyroid tissue (not recorded which). These receptors all stem from a woman aged 18-29 years with Graves' hyperthyroidism. Both conserved end residues are part of each CDR3. D genes are given only for firm matches. Expanded clones get a size class; other rows say once, few or many, or leave the size out.

clone_size	v_call	d_call	j_call	cdr3_aa	cdr3_nt
many	TRBV2	.	TRBJ1-3	CASSEIANSGNTIYF	TGTGCCAGCAGTGAAATCGCTAACTCTGGAAACACCATATATTTT
.	TRBV2	.	TRBJ1-4	CASSPWGDNEKLFF	TGTGCCAGCAGCCCCTGGGGGGATAATGAAAAACTGTTTTTT
.	TRBV6-2/TRBV6-3	.	TRBJ1-6	CATNKYRDNSPLHF	TGTGCCACGAACAAGTACAGGGATAATTCACCCCTCCACTTT
.	TRBV7-2	.	TRBJ2-7	CASRYSLRDPTYEQYF	TGTGCCAGCAGGTATTCGCTCAGGGACCCTACCTACGAGCAGTACTTC
.	TRBV19	TRBD1	TRBJ1-2	CASSTVGTGINGYTF	TGTGCCAGTAGTACCGTCGGGACAGGGATAAATGGCTACACCTTC
.	TRBV2	.	TRBJ2-2	CASSDEDTGELFF	TGTGCCAGCAGTGATGAGGACACCGGGGAGCTGTTTTTT
few	TRBV7-2	.	TRBJ1-6	CASSLIGFDSPLHF	TGTGCCAGCAGCTTAATCGGTTTTGATTCACCCCTCCACTTT
many	TRBV19	.	TRBJ1-5	CASRRLSNQPQHF	TGTGCCAGTCGCAGGCTTAGCAATCAGCCCCAGCATTTT
.	TRBV20-1	TRBD1	TRBJ1-5	CSAMVPDRGPTQPQHF	TGCAGTGCTATGGTCCCGGACAGGGGGCCGACCCAGCCCCAGCATTTT
many	TRBV25-1	.	TRBJ1-1	CASSAVMNTEAFF	TGTGCCAGCAGCGCGGTGATGAACACTGAAGCTTTCTTT
few	TRBV7-2	.	TRBJ2-7	CASSLGQRDPYEQYF	TGTGCCAGCAGCTTGGGACAGCGGGACCCCTACGAGCAGTACTTC
.	TRBV11-2	TRBD1	TRBJ1-2	CASSMTNRGLRGYTF	TGTGCCAGCAGCATGACTAACAGGGGGCTTCGGGGCTACACCTTC
many	TRBV2	.	TRBJ1-2	CASSEAAGSYGYTF	TGTGCCAGCAGTGAAGCGGCCGGTTCCTATGGCTACACCTTC
.	TRBV7-8	TRBD1	TRBJ2-1	CASSSLRTGTNEQFF	TGTGCCAGCAGCTCCCTAAGGACAGGGACCAATGAGCAGTTCTTC
few	TRBV12-3/TRBV12-4	.	TRBJ1-1	CATAWRDGIEAFF	TGTGCCACCGCATGGAGGGATGGAATTGAAGCTTTCTTT
.	TRBV6-1	.	TRBJ1-3	CASSPGTLGLGNTIYF	TGTGCCAGCAGCCCCGGGACACTAGGACTTGGAAACACCATATATTTT
few	TRBV4-2	TRBD1	TRBJ2-5	CASSPKQGAETQYF	TGTGCCAGCAGCCCAAAGCAGGGGGCAGAGACCCAGTACTTC
many	TRBV20-1	.	TRBJ1-2	CSAPRAGRNYGYTF	TGCAGTGCTCCAAGGGCAGGACGGAACTATGGCTACACCTTC
many	TRBV7-9	.	TRBJ2-7	CASSWDYEQYF	TGTGCCAGCAGCTGGGACTACGAGCAGTACTTC
.	TRBV10-3	.	TRBJ2-5	CATRALNNEQLF	TGTGCCACAAGGGCCCTGAACAATGAGCAGCTCTTC
.	TRBV6-5	TRBD1	TRBJ1-1	CASSYRGPGTEAFF	TGTGCCAGCAGTTACAGGGGGCCGGGAACTGAAGCTTTCTTT
.	TRBV6-5	TRBD1	TRBJ1-4	CASSSTRDREDEKLFF	TGTGCCAGCAGTTCCACCCGAGACAGGGAGGATGAAAAACTGTTTTTT
.	TRBV25-1	.	TRBJ2-7	CASRDSGRAEQYF	TGTGCCAGCAGGGACAGTGGGAGGGCCGAGCAGTACTTC
once	TRBV15	.	TRBJ1-2	CATSTQVSLYGYTF	TGTGCCACCAGCACCCAGGTCAGCCTTTATGGCTACACCTTC
.	TRBV2	TRBD1	TRBJ1-1	CASSWTGDEAFF	TGTGCCAGCAGTTGGACAGGGGATGAAGCTTTCTTT